This T cell receptor beta chain was identified during a study of regulatory T cells in long-lasting Graves disease. This clonotype turned up a few times. One base away lies a much larger clone, so this may be a sequencing read error. Specified time point: newly diagnosed GD, antithyroid drugs for less than 3 months. Following extraction of RNA from PBMCs, that RNA was used to make the TCR library. The CDR3 has 15 amino acids. The V gene's germline CDR1 is MDHEN and CDR2 SYDVKM. iRepertoire HTBI primers and Arm-PCR of CDR3 regions built TCR beta libraries. TCRdb used MiXCR to reprocess the multiplex PCR reads, holding one entry per CDR3 protein. This sample has 350,000 to 500,000 distinct CDR3 sequences, with roughly 15% found just once. These sequences were also reported in another study, on T cells in Graves' hyperthyroidism and ophthalmopathy.

This TCR was recovered from a woman aged 45-59 years with Graves disease. The sample in question was peripheral blood mononuclear cells (PBMCs), obtained at new diagnosis, from a patient treated with antithyroid drugs. The chain carries TRBV28 and TRBJ2-7, with D uncertain. The CDR3 sequence is CASSSKGISSYVQYF. The DNA of the CDR3 is TGTGCCAGCAGTTCGAAAGGAATAAGCTCCTACGTGCAGTACTTC.